These T cell receptor beta chains were read from a single sample in a study of blood T cell repertoires in COVID-19. Sequencing was performed with immunoSEQ multiplex PCR; in TCRdb, only in-frame clones are kept and a portion is missing. The sample contains over 200,000 clones, less than 85% of which appear only once. The sample comprised peripheral blood. These receptors were collected from a woman over 75 with COVID-19, enrolled during active disease. The CDR3 runs from the conserved cysteine through the conserved F or W. D genes are given only for firm matches.

-	13	TRBV6-5	TRBJ2-1	TGTGCCAGCAGGTCCCCAGGGGCGGGTGAGCAGTTCTTC	CASRSPGAGEQFF
-	14	TRBV7-3	TRBJ2-2	TGTGCCAGCAGCTCGCAGGGGAACACCGGGGAGCTGTTTTTT	CASSSQGNTGELFF
TRBD1	18	TRBV28	TRBJ1-2	TGTGCCAGCAGTTTACTTGGGACAGGGGGCGTTATGAACTATGGCTACACCTTC	CASSLLGTGGVMNYGYTF
TRBD2	14	TRBV19	TRBJ2-7	TGTGCCAGTAGTAGGGGACTAGCGAGCTACGAGCAGTACTTC	CASSRGLASYEQYF
-	18	TRBV21-1	TRBJ2-7	TGTGCCAGCAGCAGAAGGTTAGGGGACAGCAAAACCTCCTACGAGCAGTACTTC	CASSRRLGDSKTSYEQYF
-	14	TRBV5-1	TRBJ1-2	TGCGCCAGCAGCACGCCGTCGACAGGATATGGCTACACCTTC	CASSTPSTGYGYTF
TRBD1	14	TRBV7-9	TRBJ2-5	TGTGCCAGCAGCCAACCTACAGGGGCCTCGGCCCAGTACTTC	CASSQPTGASAQYF
-	15	TRBV5-1	TRBJ2-1	TGCGCCAGCAGCAGACAGGCGCCTAGGAGTAATGAGCAGTTCTTC	CASSRQAPRSNEQFF
-	11	TRBV6-5	TRBJ1-2	TGTGCCAGCCATGCCTTAACAGGCTACACCTTC	CASHALTGYTF
TRBD1	15	TRBV19	TRBJ2-7	TGTGCCAGTAGGGTAACCCGGGACAGCTTCTACGAGCAGTACTTC	CASRVTRDSFYEQYF